The subject of this entry is one TCR beta chain. V was clipped by 2 bases and J by 2 bases; unmatched bases: 2. The length of the CDR3 is 15 residues. Germline lookup yields CDR1 MNHEY and CDR2 SMNVEV (reference sequence). Before being deemed recovered, Cohort 3 donors had two negative PCRs, clearance, or symptom resolution. This record comes from a study of blood T cell repertoires in COVID-19. At the level of the study: Sites across the United States, Italy and Spain contributed samples from acute and convalescent COVID-19. PBMCs, B-cell-depleted T cells, or T cells provided the cDNA or gDNA that made up the material.

Methods used by the authors: Amplification of reference gene primers was used by the study to estimate nucleated cell counts. TCRdb's table, derived via immunoSEQ multiplex PCR, lists solely in-frame clones and lacks some. V and J calls plus clone size are reproduced from that table; the DNA served to infer D and trimming. The sample records a few hundred thousand clones, under 95% being singletons. V and J are TRBV27 and TRBJ2-1; the match to TRBD1 covers 8 bases. This TCR was sampled from a woman in her twenties or thirties who had recovered from COVID-19. Source material: PBMCs or T cells enriched from blood (not recorded which). The CDR3 loop reads CASSLGQGPYNEQFF. The CDR3 DNA follows: TGTGCCAGCAGTTTAGGACAGGGCCCCTACAATGAGCAGTTCTTC.